Listed below are T cell receptor beta chains from one sample, sequenced in a study of T cell responses to AZD1222 COVID-19 vaccine. TCRdb keeps only in-frame clones here, not all; method: immunoSEQ multiplex PCR. The data contain 150,000 to 200,000 clones, roughly 91% of them singletons. The input for sequencing was peripheral blood, taken on day 0 of AZD1222 vaccination. The receptors were sampled from an adult in good health. CDR3s include the opening cysteine and the closing phenylalanine or tryptophan. The D gene is left open where the match is weak. Expanded clones get a size class; other rows say once, few or many, or leave the size out.

V: TRBV10-2
D: TRBD1
size: .
J: TRBJ1-3
CDR3: CASSVGQGTGNTIYF
DNA: TGCGCCAGCAGTGTTGGACAGGGTACTGGAAACACCATATATTTT

V: TRBV19
D: .
size: .
J: TRBJ2-1
CDR3: CASSISIYNEQFF
DNA: TGTGCCAGTAGTATCTCTATTTACAATGAGCAGTTCTTC

V: TRBV2
D: .
size: .
J: TRBJ1-2
CDR3: CASSENRANYGYTF
DNA: TGTGCCAGCAGTGAAAATCGGGCAAACTATGGCTACACCTTC

V: TRBV2
D: .
size: .
J: TRBJ1-2
CDR3: CASSPEGRVEGYTF
DNA: TGTGCCAGCAGCCCAGAGGGGAGGGTTGAAGGCTACACCTTC

V: TRBV18
D: .
size: .
J: TRBJ2-2
CDR3: CASSPPTALNTGELFF
DNA: TGTGCCAGCTCACCACCGACAGCGCTGAACACCGGGGAGCTGTTTTTT

V: TRBV28
D: TRBD2
size: .
J: TRBJ2-1
CDR3: CASSLRSSGGLYNEQFF
DNA: TGTGCCAGCAGTTTAAGGTCTAGCGGGGGGTTGTACAATGAGCAGTTCTTC

V: TRBV18
D: .
size: .
J: TRBJ1-1
CDR3: CASSPDQVMNTEAFF
DNA: TGTGCCAGCTCACCTGACCAGGTCATGAACACTGAAGCTTTCTTT

V: TRBV28
D: .
size: .
J: TRBJ2-5
CDR3: CASLSRGAQETQYF
DNA: TGTGCCAGCCTTTCACGAGGGGCGCAAGAGACCCAGTACTTC

V: TRBV28
D: .
size: .
J: TRBJ2-2
CDR3: CASRAYRAKNTGELFF
DNA: TGTGCCAGCAGGGCCTACAGGGCGAAGAACACCGGGGAGCTGTTTTTT

V: TRBV5-4
D: .
size: .
J: TRBJ2-3
CDR3: CASRIGGRENTDTQYF
DNA: TGTGCCAGCAGGATCGGGGGGCGGGAAAATACAGATACGCAGTATTTT

V: TRBV28
D: .
size: .
J: TRBJ1-5
CDR3: CASSSPRGSRQPQHF
DNA: TGTGCCAGCAGTTCGCCTCGGGGTTCGCGCCAGCCCCAGCATTTT

V: TRBV11-1
D: TRBD1
size: .
J: TRBJ2-1
CDR3: CASSLEFRQGLGEQFF
DNA: TGTGCCAGCAGCTTAGAATTTAGACAGGGCCTTGGTGAGCAGTTCTTC

V: TRBV6-2/TRBV6-3
D: .
size: .
J: TRBJ2-7
CDR3: CASSYDGGRIYEQYF
DNA: TGTGCCAGCAGTTACGATGGCGGGCGGATCTACGAGCAGTACTTC

V: TRBV19
D: .
size: .
J: TRBJ1-2
CDR3: CASRAGFGSTSRSYTF
DNA: TGTGCCAGTAGAGCAGGGTTTGGTTCGACCAGTAGGAGCTACACCTTC

V: TRBV9
D: .
size: .
J: TRBJ1-1
CDR3: CASSAAGTEAFF
DNA: TGTGCCAGCAGCGCCGCGGGCACTGAAGCTTTCTTT

V: TRBV7-3
D: .
size: .
J: TRBJ2-1
CDR3: CASSSVPGRSSYNEQFF
DNA: TGTGCCAGCAGCTCCGTCCCGGGACGTAGCTCCTACAATGAGCAGTTCTTC

V: TRBV19
D: .
size: many
J: TRBJ1-5
CDR3: CASSIVNSGQPQHF
DNA: TGTGCCAGTAGTATAGTAAACTCGGGTCAGCCCCAGCATTTT

V: TRBV5-4
D: TRBD2
size: .
J: TRBJ2-1
CDR3: CASSGGTSGGAYNEQFF
DNA: TGTGCCAGCAGCGGAGGGACTAGCGGGGGGGCCTACAATGAGCAGTTCTTC

V: TRBV28
D: TRBD1
size: .
J: TRBJ1-2
CDR3: CASSSGQVQGYTF
DNA: TGTGCCAGCAGTTCCGGACAGGTGCAGGGCTACACCTTC